This T cell receptor (beta chain) originates from a study of T cells after yellow fever vaccination. Study-wide background: Preparation of fractions with low cell numbers was performed using SMART-Seq v4 Ultra Low Input.

This clonotype was seen at least ten times. The antigen is not known. Study-wide results and caveats: Clonotypes appearing in both CD4 and CD8 compartments existed, and their share was small. Re-detected after boosting: most primary clones, 96% of CD4 and about 90% of CD8.

Germline V CDR1 and CDR2: LGHNA, YNFKEQ. Trimming at V came to 7 bases and at J to 5 bases, leaving 4 bases not matched to a gene. The CDR3 has 13 amino acids. TCR cDNA, made by 5'RACE template switching, carried an added universal primer site and UMIs. MiXCR was run by TCRdb on the 5' RACE reads, yielding one entry per CDR3 protein. In the table there are about 320,000 distinct CDR3 sequences, 3.5% to 4.5% of which are singletons. The source is a man younger than 35 who received the YFV17D yellow fever vaccine. This chain uses TRBV4-2 with TRBJ1-4; TRBD1 matches 7 bases. Sequenced here: PBMCs, sampled 15 days after the yellow fever booster vaccination. CDR3 residues: CASTRGTNEKLFF. CDR3 in DNA: TGTGCCAGCACCAGGGGGACAAATGAAAAACTGTTTTTT.